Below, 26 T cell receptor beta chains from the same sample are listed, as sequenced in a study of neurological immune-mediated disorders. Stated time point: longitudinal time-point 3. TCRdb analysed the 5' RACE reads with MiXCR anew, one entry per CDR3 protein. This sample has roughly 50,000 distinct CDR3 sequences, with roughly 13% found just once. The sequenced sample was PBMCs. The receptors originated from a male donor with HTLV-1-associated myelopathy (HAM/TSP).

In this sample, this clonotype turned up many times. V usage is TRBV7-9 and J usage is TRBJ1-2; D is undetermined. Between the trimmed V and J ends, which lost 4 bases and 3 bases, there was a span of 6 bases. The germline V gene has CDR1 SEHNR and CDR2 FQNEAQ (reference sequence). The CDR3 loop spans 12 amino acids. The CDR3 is CASSYTDYGYTF. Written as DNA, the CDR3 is TGTGCCAGCAGCTATACGGACTATGGCTACACCTTC.

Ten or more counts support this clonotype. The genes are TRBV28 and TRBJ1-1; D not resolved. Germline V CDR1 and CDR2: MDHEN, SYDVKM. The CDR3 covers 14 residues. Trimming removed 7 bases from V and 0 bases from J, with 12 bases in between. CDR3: CASTGRRMNTEAFF. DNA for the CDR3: TGTGCCAGCACTGGACGCCGTATGAACACTGAAGCTTTCTTT. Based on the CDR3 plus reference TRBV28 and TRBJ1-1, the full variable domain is DVKVTQSSRYLVKRTGEKVFLECVQDMDHENMFWYRQDPGLGLRLIYFSYDVKMKEKGDIPEGYSVSREKKERFSLILESASTNQTSMYLCASTGRRMNTEAFFGQGTRLTVV.

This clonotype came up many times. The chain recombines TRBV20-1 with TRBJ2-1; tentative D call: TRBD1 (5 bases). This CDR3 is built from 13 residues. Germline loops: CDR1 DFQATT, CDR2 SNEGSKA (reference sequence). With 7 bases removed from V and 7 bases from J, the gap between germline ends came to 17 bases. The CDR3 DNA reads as TGCAGTGTCCGGGCAGGGTTTGTAAATGAGCAGTTCTTC. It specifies CSVRAGFVNEQFF.

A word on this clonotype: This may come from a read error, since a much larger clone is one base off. The CDR3 DNA sequence: TGTGTCAGCAGTCAGGGAGGGGGAGGCTACACCTTC. Residues: CVSSQGGGGYTF. The chain carries TRBV6-1 and TRBJ1-2; D perhaps matches TRBD1 (6 bases). The CDR3 is 12 amino acids. Per germline, CDR1 MNHNS and CDR2 SASEGT.

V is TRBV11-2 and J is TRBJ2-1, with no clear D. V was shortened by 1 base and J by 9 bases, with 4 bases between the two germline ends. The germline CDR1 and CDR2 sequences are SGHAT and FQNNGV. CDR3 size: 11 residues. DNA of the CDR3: TGTGCCAGCAGCTTAGGGGCTGAGCAGTTCTTC. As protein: CASSLGAEQFF.

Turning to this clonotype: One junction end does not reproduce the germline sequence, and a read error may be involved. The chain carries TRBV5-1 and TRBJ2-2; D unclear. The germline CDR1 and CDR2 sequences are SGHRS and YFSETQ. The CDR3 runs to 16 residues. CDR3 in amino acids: CASSSVGQMNTRELFF. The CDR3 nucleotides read TGCGCCAGCAGCTCGGTTGGTCAAATGAACACCCGGGAGCTGTTTTTT.

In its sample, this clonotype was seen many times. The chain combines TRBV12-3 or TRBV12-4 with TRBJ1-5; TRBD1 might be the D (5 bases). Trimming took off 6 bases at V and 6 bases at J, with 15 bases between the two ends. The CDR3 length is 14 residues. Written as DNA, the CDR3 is TGTGCCAGCAGCGCTTCGGGACGAAGTCAGCCCCAGCATTTT. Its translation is CASSASGRSQPQHF.

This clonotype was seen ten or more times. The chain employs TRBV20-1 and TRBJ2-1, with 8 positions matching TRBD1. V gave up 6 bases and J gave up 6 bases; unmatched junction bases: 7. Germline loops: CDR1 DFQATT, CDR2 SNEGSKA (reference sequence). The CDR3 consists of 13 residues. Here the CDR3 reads CSAPTGAVNEQFF. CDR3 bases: TGCAGTGCCCCGACAGGGGCGGTCAATGAGCAGTTCTTC.

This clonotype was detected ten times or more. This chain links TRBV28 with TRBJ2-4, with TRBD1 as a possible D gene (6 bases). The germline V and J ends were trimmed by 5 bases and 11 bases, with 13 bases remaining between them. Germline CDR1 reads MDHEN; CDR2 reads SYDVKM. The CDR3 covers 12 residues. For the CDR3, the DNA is TGTGCCAGCAGTCGCAATGGGGGCGTTCAGTACTTC. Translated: CASSRNGGVQYF.

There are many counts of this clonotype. The DNA of the CDR3 is TGTGCCAGCAGCTTAGGGGGGGCTAGCGGGGGGACTTGGAACACCCAGTACTTC. The encoded protein is CASSLGGASGGTWNTQYF. The chain has TRBV7-2 and TRBJ2-5; 11 bases are shared with TRBD2. Trimming took 1 base from V and 8 from J; bases not matched to a gene: 15. Per the germline V gene, CDR1 is SGHTA and CDR2 is FQGNSA. The CDR3 runs 18 residues.

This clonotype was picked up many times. CDR3 protein: CASSLAGDHGYTF. CDR3 DNA sequence: TGTGCCAGCAGCTTAGCAGGGGATCATGGCTACACCTTC. J is TRBJ1-2 and V is TRBV11-1; D is perhaps TRBD1 (5 bases). Germline CDR1 reads SGHAT; CDR2 reads FQDESV (reference sequence). This CDR3 contains 13 residues. V was cut by 0 bases and J by 6 bases, with 8 bases left in between.

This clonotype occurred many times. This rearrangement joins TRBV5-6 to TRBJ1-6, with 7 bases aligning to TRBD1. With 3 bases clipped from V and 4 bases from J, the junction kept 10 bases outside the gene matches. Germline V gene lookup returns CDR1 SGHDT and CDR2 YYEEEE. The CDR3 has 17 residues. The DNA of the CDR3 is TGTGCCAGCAGCTATCGACAGGGATTGGTGTATAATTCACCCCTCCACTTT. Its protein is CASSYRQGLVYNSPLHF.

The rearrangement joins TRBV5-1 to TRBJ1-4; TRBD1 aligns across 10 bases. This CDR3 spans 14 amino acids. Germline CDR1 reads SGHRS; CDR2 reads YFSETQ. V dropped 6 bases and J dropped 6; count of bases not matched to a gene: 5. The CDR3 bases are TGCGCCAGCAACCATGGACAGGGGGATGAAAAACTGTTTTTT. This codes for CASNHGQGDEKLFF.

CDR3 sequence reads: CASSPPAGYNSPLHF. The CDR3 DNA sequence: TGTGCCAGCTCACCACCGGCAGGGTATAATTCACCCCTCCACTTT. The rearrangement joins TRBV18 to TRBJ1-6, with D possibly being TRBD1 (5 bases). There are 15 residues in the CDR3. From germline, CDR1 is KGHSH and CDR2 LQKENI. With 0 bases removed from V and 4 bases from J, the gap between germline ends came to 7 bases.

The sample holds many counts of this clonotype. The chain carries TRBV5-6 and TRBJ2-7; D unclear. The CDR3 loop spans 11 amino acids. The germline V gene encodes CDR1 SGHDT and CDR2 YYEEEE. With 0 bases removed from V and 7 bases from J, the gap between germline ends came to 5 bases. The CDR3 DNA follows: TGTGCCAGCAGCTTGGATCGGGAGCAGTACTTC. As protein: CASSLDREQYF. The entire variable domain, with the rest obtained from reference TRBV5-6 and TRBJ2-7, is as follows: DAGVTQSPTHLIKTRGQQVTLRCSPKSGHDTVSWYQQALGQGPQFIFQYYEEEERQRGNFPDRFSGHQFPNYSSELNVNALLLGDSALYLCASSLDREQYFGPGTRLTVT.

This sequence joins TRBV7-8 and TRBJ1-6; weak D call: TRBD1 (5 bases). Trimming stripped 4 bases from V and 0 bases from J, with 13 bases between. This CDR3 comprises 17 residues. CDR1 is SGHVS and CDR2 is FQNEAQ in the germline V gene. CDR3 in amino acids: CASSSPGRSSYNSPLHF. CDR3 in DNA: TGTGCCAGCAGCTCCCCAGGGCGTTCCTCCTATAATTCACCCCTCCACTTT. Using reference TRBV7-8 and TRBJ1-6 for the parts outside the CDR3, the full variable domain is GAGVSQSPRYKVAKRGQDVALRCDPISGHVSLFWYQQALGQGPEFLTYFQNEAQLDKSGLPSDRFFAERPEGSVSTLKIQRTQQEDSAVYLCASSSPGRSSYNSPLHFGNGTRLTVT.

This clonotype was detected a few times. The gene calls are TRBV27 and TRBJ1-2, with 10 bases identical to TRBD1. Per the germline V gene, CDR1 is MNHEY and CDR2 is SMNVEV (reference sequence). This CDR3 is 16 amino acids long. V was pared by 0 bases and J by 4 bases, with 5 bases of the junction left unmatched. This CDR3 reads CASSLSRQGASYGYTF. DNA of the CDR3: TGTGCCAGCAGTTTATCGAGACAGGGGGCAAGCTATGGCTACACCTTC.

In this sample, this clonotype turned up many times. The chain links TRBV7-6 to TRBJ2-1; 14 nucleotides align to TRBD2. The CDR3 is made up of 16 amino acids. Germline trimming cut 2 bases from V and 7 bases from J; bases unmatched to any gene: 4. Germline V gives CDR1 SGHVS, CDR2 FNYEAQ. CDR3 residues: CASSLLGLAGENEQFF. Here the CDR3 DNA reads TGTGCCAGCAGCTTACTGGGACTAGCGGGGGAGAATGAGCAGTTCTTC.

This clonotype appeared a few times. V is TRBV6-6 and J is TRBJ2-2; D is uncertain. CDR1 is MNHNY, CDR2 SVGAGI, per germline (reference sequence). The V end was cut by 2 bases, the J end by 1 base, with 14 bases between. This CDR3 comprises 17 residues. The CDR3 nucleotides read TGTGCCAGCAGTTACCCCAAACAGAATCTGAACACCGGGGAGCTGTTTTTT. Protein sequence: CASSYPKQNLNTGELFF.

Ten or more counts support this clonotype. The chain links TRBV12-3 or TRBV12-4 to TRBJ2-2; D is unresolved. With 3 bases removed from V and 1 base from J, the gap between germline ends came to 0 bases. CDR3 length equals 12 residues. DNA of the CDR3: TGTGCCAGCAGTTTGAACACCGGGGAGCTGTTTTTT. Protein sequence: CASSLNTGELFF.

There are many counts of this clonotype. In DNA form, the CDR3 reads TGCAGTGCTAGAGTAGGTCAGCCCCAGCATTTT. Its protein product is CSARVGQPQHF. The chain recombines TRBV20-1 with TRBJ1-5, with D unresolved. Trimming removed 1 base from V and 6 bases from J, with 4 bases in between. Germline V gene data show CDR1 as DFQATT and CDR2 as SNEGSKA (reference sequence). The CDR3 is 11 residues long.

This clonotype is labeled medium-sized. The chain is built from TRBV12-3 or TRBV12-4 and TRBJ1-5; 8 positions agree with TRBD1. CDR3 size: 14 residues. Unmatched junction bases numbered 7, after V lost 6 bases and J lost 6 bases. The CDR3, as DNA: TGTGCCAGCAGCTCCGGACAGGGACGTCAGCCCCAGCATTTT. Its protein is CASSSGQGRQPQHF.

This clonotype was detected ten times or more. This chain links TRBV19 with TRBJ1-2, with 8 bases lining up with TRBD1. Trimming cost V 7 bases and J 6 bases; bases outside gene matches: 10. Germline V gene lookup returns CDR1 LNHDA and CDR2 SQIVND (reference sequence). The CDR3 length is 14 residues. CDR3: CASTPGQDKDGYTF. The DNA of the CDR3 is TGTGCCAGTACCCCGGGACAGGATAAAGATGGCTACACCTTC.

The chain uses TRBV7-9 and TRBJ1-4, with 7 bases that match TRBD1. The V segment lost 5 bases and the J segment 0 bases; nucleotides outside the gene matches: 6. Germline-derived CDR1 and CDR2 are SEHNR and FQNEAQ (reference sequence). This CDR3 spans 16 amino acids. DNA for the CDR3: TGTGCCAGCAGCGCGGGACAGACCGCAACTAATGAAAAACTGTTTTTT. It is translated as CASSAGQTATNEKLFF.

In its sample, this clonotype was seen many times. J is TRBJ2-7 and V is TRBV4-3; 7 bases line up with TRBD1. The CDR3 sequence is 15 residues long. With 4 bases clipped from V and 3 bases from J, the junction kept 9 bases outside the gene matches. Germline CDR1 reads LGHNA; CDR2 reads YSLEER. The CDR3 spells CASSLTGAPYYEQYF. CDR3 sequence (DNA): TGCGCCAGCAGCCTTACAGGGGCCCCTTACTACGAGCAGTACTTC.

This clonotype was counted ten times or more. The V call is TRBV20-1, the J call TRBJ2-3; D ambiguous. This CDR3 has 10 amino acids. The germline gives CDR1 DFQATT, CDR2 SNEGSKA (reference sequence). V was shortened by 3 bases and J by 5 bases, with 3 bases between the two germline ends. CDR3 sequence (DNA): TGCAGTGCTAGTGAAGATACGCAGTATTTT. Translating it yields CSASEDTQYF.